The clone carrying this T cell receptor (beta chain) was counted only a few times. Its antigen is still unknown. Time point indicated: sample taken at primary tumor resection. The data were taken from a study of spatial heterogeneity in lung cancer. Overall study context: Bulk RNA-seq from matched material yielded a T cell module score that correlated strongly with TCR transcript counts in tumor regions.

Study conclusions and caveats: Expanded alpha and beta TCR counts within tumors tracked tumor mutation counts. Nonsynonymous mutations, ubiquitous and regional, were tracked respectively by counts of ubiquitous and regional expanded TCRs.

TCRdb re-called the 5' RACE reads through MiXCR, storing one row per CDR3 protein. The table has some 11,000 distinct CDR3 sequences, roughly 8% seen once; the top ten hold roughly 22%. This CDR3 comprises 15 residues. The germline V gene has CDR1 SGDLS and CDR2 YYNGEE. V lost 0 bases, J lost 6 bases, and 3 bases stayed unmatched. The sample was lung tumor tissue, taken at surgery. This clonotype was obtained from a female donor with early-stage non-small cell lung cancer. This chain joins TRBV9 and TRBJ2-1, with TRBD1 matching 10 bases. The CDR3, as DNA: TGTGCCAGCAGCGTAGGGGGGACAGGGGCCAATGAGCAGTTCTTC. Its translation: CASSVGGTGANEQFF.